This T cell receptor (beta chain) stems from a study of siplizumab effects on memory and regulatory T cells. Whole-study findings and limits: Phenotypic classification as naive or memory proved unattainable for roughly 75-96% of proliferating CD4+ or CD8+ clones. A major contribution to the alloresponse seemed to be made by naive T cells, which seemed more diverse than memory cells.

V lost 4 bases to trimming and J lost 9 bases, with 7 bases between them. Per the germline V gene, CDR1 is SNHLY and CDR2 is FYNNEI. The CDR3 loop spans 10 amino acids. The data were produced by immunoSEQ multiplex PCR, yet TCRdb's version contains in-frame clones alone and is incomplete. Of about 80,000 clones listed, more than 85% were seen once; the top ten hold less than 20%. With regard to this clone: As yet, its antigen is unknown.

Sequencing used CD8+ T cells sorted from blood. The chain employs TRBV2 and TRBJ2-7; tentative D call: TRBD1 (5 bases). The sequence came from a human donor in good health. The CDR3 loop reads CASSAQGQYF. CDR3 nucleotides: TGTGCCAGCAGTGCTCAGGGGCAGTACTTC.